This T cell receptor beta chain stems from a study of PD-1 blockade in mismatch repair-deficient tumors. Overall study findings and caveats: After pembrolizumab, tumor-resident clones rose rapidly, then generally contracted before radiologic responses.

Note on this clone: Its matching antigen is unknown.

The V segment lost 4 bases and the J segment 6 bases; nucleotides outside the gene matches: 3. The CDR3 runs to 13 residues. The germline gives CDR1 LNHDA, CDR2 SQIVND (reference sequence). Method: immunoSEQ multiplex PCR; TCRdb's copy keeps in-frame clones and lacks some. The sample contains some 48,000 clones, around three quarters of which appear only once. The material sequenced was PBMCs, taken before pembrolizumab treatment. The J gene is TRBJ2-7, the V gene TRBV19; 10 nucleotides line up with TRBD1. The origin of this receptor is an adult with mismatch repair-deficient cancer. CDR3 residues: CASSTRDRGEQYF. CDR3 DNA sequence: TGTGCCAGTAGTACCCGGGACAGGGGCGAGCAGTACTTC.